These T cell receptor beta chains were read from a single sample in a study of regulatory T cells in long-lasting Graves disease. TCRdb reprocessed the multiplex PCR reads via MiXCR and lists one record per CDR3 protein. This table has about 470,000 distinct CDR3 sequences, just under 15% appearing once. The data also belong to a second study, concerning T cells in Graves' hyperthyroidism and ophthalmopathy.

The input for sequencing was peripheral blood mononuclear cells (PBMCs), taken at new diagnosis, from a patient treated with antithyroid drugs. These receptor sequences come from a woman aged 25 to 45 with Graves disease. The CDR3 runs from the conserved cysteine through the conserved F or W. Each record gives: J gene, clone size, CDR3 length, V gene, D gene, CDR3 DNA, CDR3 protein. The D gene is left open where the match is weak. Not all rows give a size; the values are once, few, many and, for expanded clones, a class.

TRBJ2-3	NA	13	TRBV20-1	NA	TGCAGTGCTAGGACCCCTCCCCATTTTGGGCAGTATTTT	CSARTPPHFGQYF
TRBJ1-1	few	15	TRBV11-2	NA	TGTGCCAGCAGCTTAGGGCTTATCGGGAACACTGAAGCTTTCTTT	CASSLGLIGNTEAFF
TRBJ2-1	many	15	TRBV5-8	TRBD2	TGTGCCAGCAGCGCCGGGACTAGCAGTTACAATGAGCAGTTCTTC	CASSAGTSSYNEQFF
TRBJ2-7	NA	15	TRBV4-1	NA	TGCGCCAGCAGCCAAGGTGCAGGAGCGGTCTACGAGCAGTACTTC	CASSQGAGAVYEQYF
TRBJ1-4	many	14	TRBV3-1	NA	TGTGCCAGCAGCCAAGACAGGATTAATGAAAAACTGTTTTTT	CASSQDRINEKLFF
TRBJ2-7	many	18	TRBV2	TRBD2	TGTGCCAGCAGCGACGCCCCTGGACTAGCGGGAGGACAGGAAGAGCAGTACTTC	CASSDAPGLAGGQEEQYF
TRBJ2-3	many	19	TRBV7-2	TRBD2	TGTGCCAGCAGCTTATGGGCCCGGACTAGCGGGAGGGCCCCAGATACGCAGTATTTT	CASSLWARTSGRAPDTQYF
TRBJ2-2	many	15	TRBV2	TRBD1	TGTGCCAGCAGTGTCCTGGGGGACAGAACCGGGGAGCTGTTTTTT	CASSVLGDRTGELFF
TRBJ2-7	NA	14	TRBV11-2	NA	TGTGCCAGCAGCTTAGATGGAGGGCCCATCGAGCAGTACTTC	CASSLDGGPIEQYF
TRBJ1-1	many	13	TRBV19	TRBD1	TGTGCCAGTAGTAAACAGGGGAATGCTGAAGCTTTCTTT	CASSKQGNAEAFF
TRBJ1-4	many	16	TRBV28	NA	TGTGCCAGCAGTTCTTTCCTTTTGCGGAAGGGTGAAAAACTGTTTTTT	CASSSFLLRKGEKLFF
TRBJ2-5	NA	12	TRBV12-3/TRBV12-4	NA	TGTGCCAGCAGTATAGGCCAAGAGACCCAGTACTTC	CASSIGQETQYF
TRBJ2-1	few	15	TRBV24-1	NA	TGTGCCACCAGTGGAGTTGAGGGGGATGGGAATGAGCAGTTCTTC	CATSGVEGDGNEQFF
TRBJ2-1	NA	16	TRBV12-3/TRBV12-4	TRBD2	TGTGCCAGCATCCCGACTAGCGGGGGGGGATACAATGAGCAGTTCTTC	CASIPTSGGGYNEQFF
TRBJ2-1	many	14	TRBV20-1	TRBD2	TGCAGTGCCCACCTCAGACTAGCTAGGAATGAGCAGTTCTTC	CSAHLRLARNEQFF
TRBJ1-1	many	16	TRBV11-3	NA	TGTGCCAGCAGACTCACTACTTGGACAGTGAACACTGAAGCTTTCTTT	CASRLTTWTVNTEAFF
TRBJ1-6	NA	14	TRBV2	TRBD1	TGTGCCAGCAGAAGACAGGGCGATAATTCACCCCTCCACTTT	CASRRQGDNSPLHF
TRBJ2-5	many	14	TRBV6-2/TRBV6-3	NA	TGTGCCAGCAGTGGGGCGCTGGAGCTGGAGACCCAGTACTTC	CASSGALELETQYF
TRBJ2-1	many	15	TRBV20-1	TRBD2	TGCAGTGCTAGAGTCCAGACTAGCGGTATTTATGAGCAGTTCTTC	CSARVQTSGIYEQFF
TRBJ2-3	many	14	TRBV6-1	NA	TGTGCCAGCAGTCCTGACCGTGACACAGATACGCAGTATTTT	CASSPDRDTDTQYF
TRBJ1-5	NA	16	TRBV6-5	NA	TGTGCCAGCAGTTACCCTCAGCAAGGTAGCAATCAGCCCCAGCATTTT	CASSYPQQGSNQPQHF
TRBJ1-2	few	17	TRBV12-5	NA	TGTGCTAGTGGTCCCTCCTCAGCAGCCCCAGGGGTCTATGGCTACACCTTC	CASGPSSAAPGVYGYTF
TRBJ2-7	many	15	TRBV2	TRBD2	TGTGCCAGCAGTGAGATAGTACTAGCGGCCTACGAGCAGTACTTC	CASSEIVLAAYEQYF
TRBJ2-5	few	13	TRBV7-6	NA	TGTGCCAGCAGCTTCGCGGGTCCGGAGACCCAGTACTTC	CASSFAGPETQYF
TRBJ2-4	NA	16	TRBV7-2	NA	TGTGCCAGCAGCTTAGACCTTGATGGAGCCAAAAACATTCAGTACTTC	CASSLDLDGAKNIQYF
TRBJ2-7	many	14	TRBV11-2	TRBD2	TGTGCCAGCAGCTTAGATCTAGCGGGAGACGAGCAGTACTTC	CASSLDLAGDEQYF
TRBJ2-3	few	13	TRBV5-1	NA	TGCGCCAGCAGCTTTAAAGTATCAGATACGCAGTATTTT	CASSFKVSDTQYF
TRBJ1-5	many	14	TRBV15	NA	TGTGCCACCAGCAGAGATCTAAGCAATCAGCCCCAGCATTTT	CATSRDLSNQPQHF
TRBJ2-7	NA	13	TRBV27	TRBD1	TGTGCCAGCAGTTTCAGGGGGCACTACGAGCAGTACTTC	CASSFRGHYEQYF
TRBJ2-1	NA	14	TRBV11-2	NA	TGTGCCAGCAGCTTAGAATGGGGGGTCAATGAGCAGTTCTTC	CASSLEWGVNEQFF
TRBJ2-5	NA	13	TRBV15	NA	TGTGCCACCAGTGATGGGATCCAAGAGACCCAGTACTTC	CATSDGIQETQYF
TRBJ1-1	many	15	TRBV6-5	NA	TGTGCCAGCAGTTCACGGGCAGGAATGAACACTGAAGCTTTCTTT	CASSSRAGMNTEAFF
TRBJ1-5	NA	15	TRBV14	NA	TGTGCCAGCAGCCCCAGGCCAGGGGCGGATCAGCCCCAGCATTTT	CASSPRPGADQPQHF
TRBJ2-5	many	13	TRBV20-1	NA	TGCAGTGCTATGGAGCCGAATCAAGAGACCCAGTACTTC	CSAMEPNQETQYF
TRBJ2-5	NA	17	TRBV19	TRBD2	TGTGCCAGTAGTATAGCGGGGACTAGCGGGAGAACGGGGACCCAGTACTTC	CASSIAGTSGRTGTQYF
TRBJ1-5	many	15	TRBV3-1	NA	TGTGCCAGCAGCCAAGCGGACGGCGGGAATCAGCCCCAGCATTTT	CASSQADGGNQPQHF
TRBJ2-1	many	21	TRBV12-3/TRBV12-4	TRBD2	TGTGCCAGCAGTTTAGGAGCCCGCGTTGGACTAGCGGGAGATTCTGGGAATGAGCAGTTCTTC	CASSLGARVGLAGDSGNEQFF
TRBJ2-7	many	14	TRBV30	TRBD1	TGTGCCTGGTCGTCGGGACAGGGTCGGGTCGAGCAGTACTTC	CAWSSGQGRVEQYF
TRBJ2-7	NA	16	TRBV6-2/TRBV6-3	TRBD2	TGTGCCAGCAGTTACTCTATCCTAGCGGTGCCCTACGAGCAGTACTTC	CASSYSILAVPYEQYF
TRBJ1-5	few	14	TRBV9	NA	TGTGCCAGCAGCCCCTGGGGGGGGCGTCAGCCCCAGCATTTT	CASSPWGGRQPQHF
TRBJ2-7	NA	15	TRBV24-1	TRBD2	TGTGCCACCAGCGAGACTAGCGGGAGCTCCTACGAGCAGTACTTC	CATSETSGSSYEQYF
TRBJ2-1	NA	15	TRBV9	NA	TGTGCCAGCAGCGAGGGCCCTAGTCCAGATAATGAGCAGTTCTTC	CASSEGPSPDNEQFF
TRBJ2-4	few	16	TRBV6-1	NA	TGTGCCAGCAGGAGACCCGGGGAGGGGGCCGGAAACATTCAGTACTTC	CASRRPGEGAGNIQYF
TRBJ2-5	few	15	TRBV5-1	TRBD1	TGCGCCAGCACCGACGGACAGGGGGCTCGCGAGACCCAGTACTTC	CASTDGQGARETQYF
TRBJ2-5	many	16	TRBV7-6	TRBD1	TGTGCCAGCAGCTTAGCGAGAGACAGGGGAAGTGAGACCCAGTACTTC	CASSLARDRGSETQYF
TRBJ2-1	many	15	TRBV6-1	TRBD2	TGTGCCAGCAGTGATCCAGCGGGACCCTACAATGAGCAGTTCTTC	CASSDPAGPYNEQFF
TRBJ2-5	many	13	TRBV7-7	NA	TGTGCTAGCAGTGCGGAGTCCCAAGAGACCCAGTACTTC	CASSAESQETQYF
TRBJ1-6	few	14	TRBV19	TRBD1	TGTGCCAGTACTGCGGACAGGGGCAGGATGGCCCTCCACTTT	CASTADRGRMALHF
TRBJ2-3	many	12	TRBV7-3	NA	TGTGCCAGCAGCCCCGAGGGGGTTACGCAGTATTTT	CASSPEGVTQYF
TRBJ2-5	many	17	TRBV4-1	TRBD2	TGCGCCAGCAGCCAAGACCCGGGAGGGCTAGCTCGAGAGACCCAGTACTTC	CASSQDPGGLARETQYF